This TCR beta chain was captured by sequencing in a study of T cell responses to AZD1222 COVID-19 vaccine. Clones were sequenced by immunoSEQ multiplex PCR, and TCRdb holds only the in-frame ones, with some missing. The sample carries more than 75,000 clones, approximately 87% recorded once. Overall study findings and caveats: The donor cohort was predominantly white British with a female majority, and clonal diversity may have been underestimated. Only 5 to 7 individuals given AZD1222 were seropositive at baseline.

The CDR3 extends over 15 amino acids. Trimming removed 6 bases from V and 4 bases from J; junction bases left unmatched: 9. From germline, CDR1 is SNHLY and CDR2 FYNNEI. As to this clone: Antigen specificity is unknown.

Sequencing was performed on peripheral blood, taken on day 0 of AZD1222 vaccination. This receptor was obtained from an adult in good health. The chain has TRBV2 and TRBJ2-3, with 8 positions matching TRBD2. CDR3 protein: CASSDSGERADTQYF. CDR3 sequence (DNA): TGTGCCAGCAGCGATAGCGGGGAAAGGGCAGATACGCAGTATTTT. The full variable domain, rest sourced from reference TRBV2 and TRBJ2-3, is EPEVTQTPSHQVTQMGQEVILRCVPISNHLYFYWYRQILGQKVEFLVSFYNNEISEKSEIFDDQFSVERPDGSNFTLKIRSTKLEDSAMYFCASSDSGERADTQYFGPGTRLTVL.